The rows below give T cell receptor beta chains drawn from one sample of a study of vaccination and CD4 T cells after COVID-19. TCRdb used MiXCR to reprocess the PCR reads, holding one entry per CDR3 protein. The repertoire has 10,000 to 12,000 distinct CDR3 sequences, around 30% of them found once; the top ten carry approximately 15%. These receptors have no known antigen. This material consisted of CD4+ T cells from blood, cultured in vitro, taken after SARS-CoV-2 vaccination. The receptor set was obtained from a human donor who had recovered from COVID-19. Both conserved end residues are part of each CDR3. The D gene is left open where the match is weak. Not all rows give a size; the values are once, few, many and, for expanded clones, a class.

CDR3aa,CDR3nt,v_gene,d_gene,abundance,len,j_gene
CASSPDYTNQPQHF,TGTGCCAGCTCACCAGATTACACCAATCAGCCCCAGCATTTT,TRBV18,-,few,14,TRBJ1-5
CSALPGTSGWRETQYF,TGCAGTGCCCTCCCGGGGACTAGCGGTTGGAGAGAGACCCAGTACTTC,TRBV20-1,TRBD2,few,16,TRBJ2-5
CASSYSNRGPSSGNTIYF,TGTGCCAGCAGTTACTCGAATCGGGGCCCAAGCTCTGGAAACACCATATATTTT,TRBV6-5,-,-,18,TRBJ1-3
CASSGQGGTEAFF,TGTGCCAGCAGCGGACAGGGAGGCACTGAAGCTTTCTTT,TRBV2,TRBD1,-,13,TRBJ1-1
CASRASHRDRGRRWFSGYGYTF,TGTGCCAGCAGAGCCTCTCACCGGGACAGGGGAAGGCGTTGGTTCTCCGGCTATGGCTACACCTTC,TRBV6-1,TRBD1,-,22,TRBJ1-2
CASSPIDRGVEAFF,TGTGCCAGCAGCCCGATCGACAGGGGGGTTGAAGCTTTCTTT,TRBV6-1,TRBD1,-,14,TRBJ1-1
CSALESQGQETQYF,TGCAGTGCCCTCGAGTCCCAGGGCCAAGAGACCCAGTACTTC,TRBV20-1,-,-,14,TRBJ2-5
CASSHITEAFF,TGTGCCAGCAGCCATATAACTGAAGCTTTCTTT,TRBV7-9,-,few,11,TRBJ1-1
CSARRPGQSSYEQYF,TGCAGTGCTAGAAGACCAGGACAGAGCTCCTACGAGCAGTACTTC,TRBV20-1,-,-,15,TRBJ2-7
CASSFLAQSSYNEQFF,TGTGCCAGCAGCTTCTTGGCGCAGAGCTCCTACAATGAGCAGTTCTTC,TRBV11-3,-,few,16,TRBJ2-1
CAISGQGLRDTEAFF,TGTGCCATCAGTGGACAGGGGCTCAGGGACACTGAAGCTTTCTTT,TRBV10-3,TRBD1,few,15,TRBJ1-1
CASSSHGVMNTEAFF,TGTGCCAGCAGCTCGCATGGGGTCATGAACACTGAAGCTTTCTTT,TRBV5-8,-,-,15,TRBJ1-1
CASSFQEGNQPQHF,TGTGCCAGCAGTTTTCAGGAGGGCAATCAGCCCCAGCATTTT,TRBV12-3/TRBV12-4,-,-,14,TRBJ1-5
CASSPLAGNEQFF,TGTGCCAGCAGCCCCCTCGCGGGGAATGAGCAGTTCTTC,TRBV7-2,-,-,13,TRBJ2-1
CSASSGVGELFF,TGCAGTGCTAGTTCTGGCGTCGGGGAGCTGTTTTTT,TRBV20-1,-,few,12,TRBJ2-2
CASMGSFSGGNEQYF,TGTGCCAGTATGGGATCCTTCTCGGGAGGCAACGAGCAGTACTTC,TRBV19,TRBD2,-,15,TRBJ2-7
CASSPRTGSSYEQYF,TGTGCCAGCAGCCCCCGGACAGGGAGCTCCTACGAGCAGTACTTC,TRBV9,TRBD1,-,15,TRBJ2-7
CASSKGTASYNEQFF,TGTGCCAGCAGTAAGGGGACGGCTTCCTACAATGAGCAGTTCTTC,TRBV6-1,-,-,15,TRBJ2-1
CASSWGQGVFYGYTF,TGTGCCAGCAGCTGGGGACAGGGGGTGTTCTATGGCTACACCTTC,TRBV5-5,TRBD1,-,15,TRBJ1-2
CSARVLGREMGEQYF,TGCAGTGCTAGAGTCCTTGGGCGGGAGATGGGGGAGCAGTACTTC,TRBV20-1,TRBD2,-,15,TRBJ2-7
CATSTGHLLYEQYF,TGTGCCACCAGCACCGGACACCTTCTTTACGAGCAGTACTTC,TRBV15,-,-,14,TRBJ2-7
CASSSPDRGNSPLHF,TGTGCCAGCAGCTCGCCGGACAGGGGGAATTCACCCCTCCACTTT,TRBV7-9,TRBD1,few,15,TRBJ1-6
CASSPGLAGAPDTQYF,TGTGCCAGCAGCCCCGGACTAGCGGGTGCCCCAGATACGCAGTATTTT,TRBV7-2,TRBD2,-,16,TRBJ2-3
CASRKGQLAYEQYF,TGTGCCAGCAGAAAGGGACAGCTAGCCTACGAGCAGTACTTC,TRBV6-1,TRBD1,few,14,TRBJ2-7
CASSLVIFGEAFF,TGTGCCAGCAGTTTGGTTATATTCGGGGAGGCTTTCTTT,TRBV28,-,-,13,TRBJ1-1
CASSGVGGRRGETQYF,TGTGCCAGCAGCGGGGTGGGCGGGAGGAGGGGCGAGACCCAGTACTTC,TRBV7-2,TRBD2,-,16,TRBJ2-5
CASSPARQGSQETQYF,TGTGCCAGCAGCCCGGCCCGGCAGGGGTCACAAGAGACCCAGTACTTC,TRBV5-5,-,-,16,TRBJ2-5
CASSRTGGDSYGYTF,TGCGCCAGCAGCCGCACAGGGGGCGATTCCTATGGCTACACCTTC,TRBV5-1,TRBD1,few,15,TRBJ1-2
CASSRSLIRRTDTQYF,TGTGCCAGCAGCCGGTCGTTGATACGGAGGACAGATACGCAGTATTTT,TRBV7-3,-,few,16,TRBJ2-3
CASSTGPRDTQYF,TGTGCCAGCAGTACCGGGCCGCGAGATACGCAGTATTTT,TRBV12-3/TRBV12-4,-,-,13,TRBJ2-3
CASSSTVNYGYTF,TGTGCCAGCAGCTCGACAGTTAACTATGGCTACACCTTC,TRBV7-6,-,few,13,TRBJ1-2
CASSLSRRDTDTQYF,TGTGCCAGCAGTTTATCCCGGCGGGACACAGATACGCAGTATTTT,TRBV27,-,-,15,TRBJ2-3
CASSLLAGVTGELFF,TGTGCCAGCAGCTTACTAGCGGGAGTCACCGGGGAGCTGTTTTTT,TRBV7-2,TRBD2,medium-sized,15,TRBJ2-2
CSVGEGISGELFF,TGCAGCGTTGGAGAGGGGATCTCCGGGGAGCTGTTTTTT,TRBV29-1,-,-,13,TRBJ2-2
CASSLRQNTEAFF,TGTGCCAGCAGCTTACGACAGAACACTGAAGCTTTCTTT,TRBV7-2,-,-,13,TRBJ1-1
CASSLTRDSYEQYF,TGTGCCAGCAGCTTAACGAGGGACAGTTACGAGCAGTACTTC,TRBV7-3,TRBD1,-,14,TRBJ2-7
CASSLSPGTSSYNEQFF,TGTGCCAGCAGCTTGAGCCCTGGGACTAGCTCTTACAATGAGCAGTTCTTC,TRBV7-3,TRBD2,few,17,TRBJ2-1
CRRTRGETEAFF,TGCAGGAGAACCCGAGGGGAAACTGAAGCTTTCTTT,TRBV20-1,-,-,12,TRBJ1-1
CASSWPLVGGKYNEQFF,TGTGCCAGCAGCTGGCCGTTGGTGGGGGGCAAATACAATGAGCAGTTCTTC,TRBV11-2,-,few,17,TRBJ2-1
CATLLRGDSPGNQPQHF,TGTGCCACCCTCCTCCGGGGCGACAGCCCTGGCAATCAGCCCCAGCATTTT,TRBV21-1,-,few,17,TRBJ1-5
CASSYARGQGYSPLHF,TGTGCCAGCAGTTACGCGAGAGGCCAGGGCTATTCACCCCTCCACTTT,TRBV6-5,-,few,16,TRBJ1-6
CASSPNSGGLGANVLTF,TGTGCCAGCTCACCTAACTCAGGGGGACTTGGGGCCAACGTCCTGACTTTC,TRBV18,-,few,17,TRBJ2-6
CASSLGGQGAAGANVLTF,TGTGCCAGCAGCTTAGGTGGACAGGGGGCCGCCGGGGCCAACGTCCTGACTTTC,TRBV7-2,TRBD1,few,18,TRBJ2-6
CASSVSGDIRSMINEQFF,TGTGCCAGCAGCGTTAGTGGGGACATCAGGTCAATGATCAATGAGCAGTTCTTC,TRBV2,-,-,18,TRBJ2-1
CASSYQGQGQETQYF,TGTGCCAGCAGTTACCAAGGACAGGGGCAAGAGACCCAGTACTTC,TRBV6-5,TRBD1,-,15,TRBJ2-5
CASSHQGSPQQETQYF,TGCGCCAGCAGCCACCAGGGTAGCCCTCAACAAGAGACCCAGTACTTC,TRBV4-1,-,few,16,TRBJ2-5
CAWWGSNQETQYF,TGTGCCTGGTGGGGAAGCAACCAAGAGACCCAGTACTTC,TRBV30,-,-,13,TRBJ2-5
CASSLRPLAQYF,TGTGCCAGCAGTTTACGACCGCTTGCGCAGTACTTC,TRBV28,-,-,12,TRBJ2-7
CASSPLSGSGGYTF,TGTGCCAGCAGTCCACTGAGCGGGTCCGGCGGCTACACCTTC,TRBV6-1,-,few,14,TRBJ1-2
CASSRSTPGAETQYF,TGCGCCAGCAGCCGATCAACCCCAGGGGCAGAGACCCAGTACTTC,TRBV5-1,-,-,15,TRBJ2-5
CASSLIPHYGYTF,TGTGCCAGCAGTTTGATTCCCCACTATGGCTACACCTTC,TRBV28,-,-,13,TRBJ1-2
CASSFSGARSTEAFF,TGTGCCAGCAGCTTTTCGGGGGCTCGAAGCACTGAAGCTTTCTTT,TRBV7-9,-,-,15,TRBJ1-1
CASSYSGPGAGNTIYF,TGTGCCAGCAGTTACTCCGGCCCGGGGGCTGGAAACACCATATATTTT,TRBV6-5,-,-,16,TRBJ1-3
CASSPRLAGVGLEQFF,TGTGCCAGCAGCCCCAGGCTAGCGGGAGTCGGTCTTGAGCAGTTCTTC,TRBV11-2,TRBD2,few,16,TRBJ2-1
CSARPSGRYEQYF,TGCAGTGCTAGACCTAGCGGGAGATACGAGCAGTACTTC,TRBV20-1,TRBD2,-,13,TRBJ2-7
CASRRLGSQETQYF,TGTGCCAGCCGAAGACTGGGTAGCCAAGAGACCCAGTACTTC,TRBV5-4,-,-,14,TRBJ2-5
CASSPRTSGPSTDTQYF,TGTGCCAGCAGCCCCCGGACTAGCGGGCCTAGCACAGATACGCAGTATTTT,TRBV7-9,TRBD2,-,17,TRBJ2-3
CAISGGTGYEQYF,TGTGCCATCAGTGGCGGGACTGGCTACGAGCAGTACTTC,TRBV10-3,-,-,13,TRBJ2-7
CASSDKSEDSYEQYF,TGTGCCAGCAGCGATAAATCCGAGGACAGCTACGAGCAGTACTTC,TRBV27,-,-,15,TRBJ2-7
CSARRQGGQETQYF,TGCAGTGCTAGGAGACAGGGAGGGCAAGAGACCCAGTACTTC,TRBV20-1,-,-,14,TRBJ2-5